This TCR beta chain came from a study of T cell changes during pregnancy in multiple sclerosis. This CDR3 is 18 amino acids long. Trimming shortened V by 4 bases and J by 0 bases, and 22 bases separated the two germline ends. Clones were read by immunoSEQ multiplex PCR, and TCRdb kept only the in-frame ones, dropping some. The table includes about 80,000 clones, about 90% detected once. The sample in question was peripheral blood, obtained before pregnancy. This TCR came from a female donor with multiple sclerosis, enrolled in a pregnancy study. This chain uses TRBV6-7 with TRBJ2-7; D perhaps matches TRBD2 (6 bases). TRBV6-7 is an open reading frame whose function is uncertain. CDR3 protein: CASSSKSEPGAISYEQYF. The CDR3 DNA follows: TGTGCCAGCAGTTCCAAATCTGAACCGGGAGCGATCTCCTACGAGCAGTACTTC.